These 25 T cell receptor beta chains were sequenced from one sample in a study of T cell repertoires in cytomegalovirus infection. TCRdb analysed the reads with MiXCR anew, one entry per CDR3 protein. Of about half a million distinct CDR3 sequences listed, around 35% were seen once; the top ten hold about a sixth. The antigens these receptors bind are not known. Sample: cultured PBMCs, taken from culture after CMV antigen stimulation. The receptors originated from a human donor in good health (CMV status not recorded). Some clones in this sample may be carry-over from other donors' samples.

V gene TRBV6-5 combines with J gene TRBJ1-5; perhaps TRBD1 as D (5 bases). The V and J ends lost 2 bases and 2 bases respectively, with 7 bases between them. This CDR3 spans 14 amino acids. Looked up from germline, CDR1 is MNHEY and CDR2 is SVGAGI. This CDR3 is CASSYGDGNQPQHF. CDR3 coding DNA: TGTGCCAGCAGTTACGGGGACGGCAATCAGCCCCAGCATTTT.

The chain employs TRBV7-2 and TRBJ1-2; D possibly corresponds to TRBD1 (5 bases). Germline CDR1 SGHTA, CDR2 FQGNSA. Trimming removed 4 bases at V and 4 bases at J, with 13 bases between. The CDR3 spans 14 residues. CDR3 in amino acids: CASSSFRDRYGYTF. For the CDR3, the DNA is TGTGCCAGCAGCTCCTTCCGGGACCGCTATGGCTACACCTTC.

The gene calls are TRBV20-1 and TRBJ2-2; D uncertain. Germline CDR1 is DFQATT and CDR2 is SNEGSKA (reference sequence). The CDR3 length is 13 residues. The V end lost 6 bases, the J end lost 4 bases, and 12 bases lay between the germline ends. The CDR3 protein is CSAPRLGTGELFF. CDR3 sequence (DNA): TGCAGTGCCCCCCGACTCGGCACCGGGGAGCTGTTTTTT.

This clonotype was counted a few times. The CDR3 nucleotides read TGTGCCAGCAGTTTTCCCATGGAGACTAGCGGGAGCACCGGGGAGCTGTTTTTT. Translation gives CASSFPMETSGSTGELFF. The V and J genes are TRBV12-3 or TRBV12-4 and TRBJ2-2; 12 bases are a match to TRBD2. V shed 3 bases and J 4 bases; nucleotides not matched to a gene: 9. The CDR3 sequence is 18 residues long.

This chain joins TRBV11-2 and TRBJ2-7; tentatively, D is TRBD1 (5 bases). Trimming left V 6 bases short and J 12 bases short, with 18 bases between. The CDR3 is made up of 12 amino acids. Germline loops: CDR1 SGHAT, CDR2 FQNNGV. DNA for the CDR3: TGTGCCAGCAGGGAACTACAGGACCCCCCGTACGTC. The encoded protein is CASRELQDPPYV.

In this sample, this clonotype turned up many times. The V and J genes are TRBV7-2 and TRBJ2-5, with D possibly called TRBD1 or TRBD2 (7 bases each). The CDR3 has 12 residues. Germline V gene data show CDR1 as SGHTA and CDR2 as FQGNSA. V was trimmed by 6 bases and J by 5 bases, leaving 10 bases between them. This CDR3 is CASRQGGETQYF. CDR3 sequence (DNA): TGTGCCAGCAGGCAGGGGGGGGAGACCCAGTACTTC.

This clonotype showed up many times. CDR3 in amino acids: CASSLRLAGGDEQYV. The DNA for the CDR3 is TGTGCCAGCAGCTTGCGACTAGCGGGAGGAGACGAGCAGTACGTC. This chain links TRBV7-2 with TRBJ2-7; 13 nucleotides agree with TRBD2. This CDR3 is 15 amino acids long. The J segment lost 5 bases and the V segment lost 3 bases, leaving 4 bases of the junction unmatched. Per germline, CDR1 SGHTA and CDR2 FQGNSA.

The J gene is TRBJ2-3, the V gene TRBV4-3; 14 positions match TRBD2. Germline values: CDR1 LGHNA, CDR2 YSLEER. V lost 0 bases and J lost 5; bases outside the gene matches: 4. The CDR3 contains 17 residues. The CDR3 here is CASSQDRLAGGQDTQYF. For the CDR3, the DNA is TGCGCCAGCAGCCAAGACAGACTAGCGGGAGGGCAAGATACGCAGTATTTT.

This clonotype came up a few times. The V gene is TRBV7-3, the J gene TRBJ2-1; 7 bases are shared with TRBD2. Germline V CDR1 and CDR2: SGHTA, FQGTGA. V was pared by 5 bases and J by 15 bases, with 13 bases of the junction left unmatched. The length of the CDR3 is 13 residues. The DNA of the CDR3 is TGTGCCAGCAGCGCTAGGGCGAGCGGGAACCCGTTCTTC. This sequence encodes CASSARASGNPFF.

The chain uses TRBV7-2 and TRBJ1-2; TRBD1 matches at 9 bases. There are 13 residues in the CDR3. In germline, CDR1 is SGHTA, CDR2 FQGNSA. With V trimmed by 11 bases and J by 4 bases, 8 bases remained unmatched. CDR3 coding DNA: TGTGCCGCTCACAGGGGGCCCGGCTATGGCTACACCTTC. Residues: CAAHRGPGYGYTF.

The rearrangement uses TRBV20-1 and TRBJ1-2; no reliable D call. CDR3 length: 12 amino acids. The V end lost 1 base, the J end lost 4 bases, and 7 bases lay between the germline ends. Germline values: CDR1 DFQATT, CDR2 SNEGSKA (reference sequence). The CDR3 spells CSARGDFYGYTF. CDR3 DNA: TGCAGTGCTAGAGGTGATTTCTATGGCTACACCTTC.

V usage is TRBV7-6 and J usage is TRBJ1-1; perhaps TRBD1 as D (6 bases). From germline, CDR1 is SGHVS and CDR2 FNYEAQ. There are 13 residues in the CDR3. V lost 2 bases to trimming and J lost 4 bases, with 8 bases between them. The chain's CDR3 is CASSLSGATEAFF. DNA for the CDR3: TGTGCCAGCAGCTTATCAGGGGCCACTGAAGCTTTCTTT.

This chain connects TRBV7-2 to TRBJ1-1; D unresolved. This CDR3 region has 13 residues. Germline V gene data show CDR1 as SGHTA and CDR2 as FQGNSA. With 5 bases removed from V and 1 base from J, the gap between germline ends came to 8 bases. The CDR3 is CASSAERNTEAFF. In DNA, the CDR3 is TGTGCCAGCAGCGCTGAGAGGAACACTGAAGCTTTCTTT.

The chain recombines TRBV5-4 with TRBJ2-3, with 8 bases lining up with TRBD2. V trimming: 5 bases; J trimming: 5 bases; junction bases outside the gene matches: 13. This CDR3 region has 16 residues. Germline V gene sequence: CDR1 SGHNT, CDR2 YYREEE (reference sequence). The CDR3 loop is CASRLTGLVGVDTQYF. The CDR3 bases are TGTGCCAGCAGACTGACGGGACTAGTGGGAGTAGATACGCAGTATTTT.

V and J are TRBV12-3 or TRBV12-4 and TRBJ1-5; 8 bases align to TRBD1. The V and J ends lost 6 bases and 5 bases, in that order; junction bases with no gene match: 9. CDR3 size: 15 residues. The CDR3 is CASSFNTGGDQPQHF. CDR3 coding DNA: TGTGCCAGCAGCTTTAATACAGGGGGTGATCAGCCCCAGCATTTT.

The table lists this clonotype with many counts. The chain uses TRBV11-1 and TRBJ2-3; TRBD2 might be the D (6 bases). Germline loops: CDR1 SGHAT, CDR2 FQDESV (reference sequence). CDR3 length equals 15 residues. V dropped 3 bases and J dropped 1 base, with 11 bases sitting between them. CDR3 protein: CASSLRGGGTDTQYF. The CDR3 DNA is TGTGCCAGCAGCTTGCGAGGCGGGGGCACAGATACGCAGTATTTT.

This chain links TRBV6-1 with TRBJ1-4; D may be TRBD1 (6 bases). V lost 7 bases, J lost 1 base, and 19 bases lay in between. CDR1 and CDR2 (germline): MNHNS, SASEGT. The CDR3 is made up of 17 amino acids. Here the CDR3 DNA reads TGTGCCAGCACACACCGGGGGCCGAGAAGAACTAATGAAAAACTGTTTTTT. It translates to CASTHRGPRRTNEKLFF.

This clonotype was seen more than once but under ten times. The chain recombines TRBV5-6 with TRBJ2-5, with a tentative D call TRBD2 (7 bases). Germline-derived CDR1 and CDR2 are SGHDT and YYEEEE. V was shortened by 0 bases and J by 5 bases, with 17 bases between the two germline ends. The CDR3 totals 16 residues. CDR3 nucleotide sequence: TGTGCCAGCAGCTTGGAACGGGGGGCACTAGGGGAGACCCAGTACTTC. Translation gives CASSLERGALGETQYF.

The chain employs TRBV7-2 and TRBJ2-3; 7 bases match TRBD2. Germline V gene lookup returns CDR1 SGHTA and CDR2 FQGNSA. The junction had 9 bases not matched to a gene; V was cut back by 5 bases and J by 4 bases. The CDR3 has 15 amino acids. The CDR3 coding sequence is TGTGCCAGCAGCCGGAGGGGAGGGACTTCAGATACGCAGTATTTT. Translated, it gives CASSRRGGTSDTQYF.

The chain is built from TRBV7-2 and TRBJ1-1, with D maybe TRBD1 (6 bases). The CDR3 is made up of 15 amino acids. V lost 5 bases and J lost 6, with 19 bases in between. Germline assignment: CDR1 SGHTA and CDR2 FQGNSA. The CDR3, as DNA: TGTGCCAGCAGCGCCTCCGGAGGGGGTGGTCCTGAAGCTTTCTTT. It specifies CASSASGGGGPEAFF.

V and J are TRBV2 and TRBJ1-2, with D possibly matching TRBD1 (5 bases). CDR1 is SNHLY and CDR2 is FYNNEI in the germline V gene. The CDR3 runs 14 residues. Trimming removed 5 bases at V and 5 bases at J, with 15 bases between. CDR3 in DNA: TGTGCCAGCAGTCGGATCAGCAGGGATTATGGCTACACCTTC. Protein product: CASSRISRDYGYTF.

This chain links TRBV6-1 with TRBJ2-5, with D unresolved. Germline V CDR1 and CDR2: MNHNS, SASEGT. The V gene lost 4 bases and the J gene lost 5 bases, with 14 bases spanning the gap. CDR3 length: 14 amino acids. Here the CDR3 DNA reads TGTGCCAGCAGTGCCTTGTATAGTGTTGAGACCCAGTACTTC. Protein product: CASSALYSVETQYF.

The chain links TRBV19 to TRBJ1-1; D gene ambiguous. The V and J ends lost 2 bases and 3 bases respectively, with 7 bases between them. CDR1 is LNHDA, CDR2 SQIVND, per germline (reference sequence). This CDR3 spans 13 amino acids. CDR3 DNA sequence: TGTGCCAGTAGTATAAGGGAGTACACTGAAGCTTTCTTT. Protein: CASSIREYTEAFF.

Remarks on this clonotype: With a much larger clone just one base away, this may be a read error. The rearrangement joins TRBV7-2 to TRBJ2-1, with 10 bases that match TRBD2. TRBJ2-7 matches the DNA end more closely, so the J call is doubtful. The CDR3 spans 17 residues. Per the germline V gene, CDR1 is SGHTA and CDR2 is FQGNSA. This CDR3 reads CASSLELGSGRYNEQYF. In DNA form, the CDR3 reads TGTGCCAGCAGCTTGGAATTGGGTAGCGGGAGGTACAATGAGCAGTACTTC.

In nucleotides, the CDR3 is TGTGCCAGTAGTATCCCTCCGAGCGGGAGCTTTTACAATGAGCAGTTCTTC. Residues: CASSIPPSGSFYNEQFF. The rearrangement links TRBV19 to TRBJ2-1, with 8 bases identical to TRBD2. Germline V gene sequence: CDR1 LNHDA, CDR2 SQIVND (reference sequence). The CDR3 runs 17 residues. V lost 3 bases and J lost 4; bases outside the gene matches: 11.